These T cell receptor beta chains were read from a single sample in a study of regulatory T cells in long-lasting Graves disease. TCRdb itself ran the multiplex PCR reads through MiXCR, one entry per CDR3 protein. The sample has a few hundred thousand distinct CDR3 sequences, about 17% seen once. These data were also filed under a second study, of T cells in Graves' hyperthyroidism and ophthalmopathy.

The starting material was peripheral blood mononuclear cells (PBMCs), obtained at new diagnosis, from a patient treated with antithyroid drugs. All receptors derive from a woman aged 18-29 years with Graves disease. Each CDR3 is given with its conserved first and last residue. The D gene is left open where the match is weak. For some rows the clone size is stated as once, few or many, or as a class when expanded; others skip it.

D,J,V,size,CDR3,DNA
-,TRBJ2-7,TRBV27,-,CASSLSGYTYEQYF,TGTGCCAGCAGTTTATCGGGTTATACCTACGAGCAGTACTTC
-,TRBJ2-7,TRBV5-1,few,CASSFPGYEQYF,TGCGCCAGCAGCTTCCCGGGTTACGAGCAGTACTTC
TRBD2,TRBJ2-7,TRBV6-1,many,CASNNAGGRGEQYF,TGTGCCAGCAATAACGCGGGGGGGCGGGGCGAGCAGTACTTC
TRBD1,TRBJ1-5,TRBV30,many,CAWSSGQGRVQPQHF,TGTGCCTGGAGTTCCGGACAGGGGAGGGTTCAGCCCCAGCATTTT
-,TRBJ1-5,TRBV28,many,CASSLSGISNQPQHF,TGTGCCAGCAGTTTATCGGGGATCAGCAATCAGCCCCAGCATTTT
-,TRBJ1-1,TRBV19,-,CAVRRDVSRVNTEAFF,TGTGCCGTCAGACGGGACGTTTCGAGGGTGAACACTGAAGCTTTCTTT
TRBD2,TRBJ2-7,TRBV4-2,few,CASSQDPASGYEQYF,TGTGCCAGCAGCCAAGATCCGGCTAGCGGGTACGAGCAGTACTTC
TRBD2,TRBJ2-1,TRBV30,many,CAWKRGGPYNEQFF,TGTGCCTGGAAACGGGGGGGGCCCTACAATGAGCAGTTCTTC
-,TRBJ1-1,TRBV3-1,many,CASSQVNSVYEAFF,TGTGCCAGCAGCCAAGTGAATTCCGTTTATGAAGCTTTCTTT
-,TRBJ2-1,TRBV24-1,-,CATSDWVNEQFF,TGTGCCACCAGTGATTGGGTAAATGAGCAGTTCTTC
-,TRBJ1-2,TRBV4-2,many,CASSQEARKLGGTYGYTF,TGTGCCAGCAGCCAAGAAGCTCGGAAACTGGGGGGGACCTATGGCTACACCTTC
-,TRBJ1-5,TRBV25-1,-,CASSEIGFGWPQHF,TGTGCCAGCAGTGAAATCGGGTTCGGGTGGCCCCAGCATTTT
-,TRBJ1-1,TRBV4-1,many,CASSQAGMNTEAFF,TGCGCCAGCAGCCAGGCAGGGATGAACACTGAAGCTTTCTTT
-,TRBJ1-5,TRBV7-9,few,CASSFGRGGDQPQHF,TGTGCCAGCAGCTTCGGCAGGGGCGGCGATCAGCCCCAGCATTTT
-,TRBJ2-3,TRBV7-9,many,CASSLRGFTDTQYF,TGTGCCAGCAGCTTGAGAGGGTTCACAGATACGCAGTATTTT
-,TRBJ2-3,TRBV7-3,many,CASSLITWDTQYF,TGTGCCAGCAGCTTGATTACGTGGGATACGCAGTATTTT
TRBD2,TRBJ2-2,TRBV20-1,-,CSARDGGAEVGELFF,TGCAGTGCTAGGGACGGGGGGGCTGAGGTCGGGGAGCTGTTTTTT
-,TRBJ2-7,TRBV14,-,CASSQGTGRAEQYF,TGTGCCAGCAGCCAAGGGACAGGGAGGGCCGAGCAGTACTTC
TRBD1,TRBJ1-2,TRBV27,few,CASSAGQGKWDYGYAF,TGTGCCAGCAGTGCGGGACAGGGTAAATGGGATTATGGCTACGCCTTC
TRBD2,TRBJ2-1,TRBV3-1,many,CASSRRGLAYDEQFF,TGTGCCAGCAGCCGCCGGGGACTAGCTTACGATGAGCAGTTCTTC
TRBD1,TRBJ2-7,TRBV18,-,CASSPVGGGTGFREQYF,TGTGCCAGCTCCCCCGTTGGGGGGGGGACAGGGTTTCGGGAGCAGTACTTC
-,TRBJ1-1,TRBV6-2/TRBV6-3,many,CASSYLGHSNTEAFF,TGTGCCAGCAGTTACTTAGGACATTCTAACACTGAAGCTTTCTTT
-,TRBJ1-1,TRBV7-9,-,CASSPSQVGDTEAFF,TGTGCCAGCAGCCCCTCACAGGTTGGGGACACTGAAGCTTTCTTT
TRBD2,TRBJ2-1,TRBV12-3/TRBV12-4,many,CASSLGTSGGFGEQFF,TGTGCCAGCAGTTTAGGGACTAGCGGGGGCTTCGGTGAGCAGTTCTTC
TRBD1,TRBJ2-1,TRBV5-1,few,CASSNPTGGESKFF,TGCGCCAGCAGCAACCCGACAGGGGGCGAAAGTAAGTTCTTC
-,TRBJ1-4,TRBV5-6,many,CASTTPATNEKLFF,TGTGCCAGCACCACCCCTGCAACTAATGAAAAACTGTTTTTT
-,TRBJ2-5,TRBV27,-,CASRPHVGGRGETQYF,TGTGCCAGCAGACCGCATGTCGGGGGGCGAGGAGAGACCCAGTACTTC
-,TRBJ2-3,TRBV29-1,many,CSVDRGTDTQYF,TGCAGCGTTGATCGGGGGACAGATACGCAGTATTTT
-,TRBJ2-5,TRBV3-1,many,CASSQRGSETQYF,TGTGCCAGCAGCCAAAGGGGTTCGGAGACCCAGTACTTC
-,TRBJ2-7,TRBV6-2/TRBV6-3,-,CASSYVLGAYEQYF,TGTGCCAGCAGTTACGTCTTAGGGGCCTACGAGCAGTACTTC
TRBD2,TRBJ2-3,TRBV5-4,few,CASSLAGLPDTQYF,TGTGCCAGCAGCTTGGCGGGACTACCAGATACGCAGTATTTT
-,TRBJ2-6,TRBV3-1,many,CASSQSAANVLTF,TGTGCCAGCAGCCAGTCGGCTGCCAACGTCCTGACTTTC
TRBD1,TRBJ1-1,TRBV3-1,many,CASSQPGQGNTEAFF,TGTGCCAGCAGCCAACCGGGACAGGGGAACACTGAAGCTTTCTTT
TRBD2,TRBJ2-3,TRBV28,many,CASSLAGPASTDTQYF,TGTGCCAGCAGCCTAGCGGGGCCTGCTAGCACAGATACGCAGTATTTT
-,TRBJ2-4,TRBV29-1,few,CSVRTQNQYF,TGCAGCGTTCGGACACAGAACCAGTACTTC
-,TRBJ1-3,TRBV3-1,-,CASSQDRISENTIYF,TGTGCCAGCAGCCAAGATCGTATCTCTGAAAACACCATATATTTT
-,TRBJ2-5,TRBV2,many,CASSVMGETQYF,TGTGCCAGCAGTGTAATGGGGGAGACCCAGTACTTC
TRBD2,TRBJ2-3,TRBV7-3,many,CASSSSGASTDTQYF,TGTGCCAGCAGCTCGAGCGGGGCCAGCACAGATACGCAGTATTTT
-,TRBJ2-1,TRBV5-4,-,CASSLGGFNEQFF,TGTGCCAGCAGCTTAGGAGGATTCAATGAGCAGTTCTTC
TRBD2,TRBJ2-1,TRBV29-1,-,CSVEGGTSVYNEQFF,TGCAGCGTTGAGGGGGGGACTAGCGTATACAATGAGCAGTTCTTC
-,TRBJ2-1,TRBV2,many,CASRWRGSYNEQFF,TGTGCCAGCAGGTGGCGGGGCTCCTACAATGAGCAGTTCTTC
-,TRBJ1-2,TRBV12-3/TRBV12-4,many,CASSQSSAAQRGYTF,TGTGCCAGCAGCCAATCGTCCGCAGCGCAACGTGGCTACACCTTC
TRBD1,TRBJ1-4,TRBV5-1,many,CASRPGGDEKLFF,TGCGCCAGCAGACCAGGGGGGGATGAAAAACTGTTTTTT